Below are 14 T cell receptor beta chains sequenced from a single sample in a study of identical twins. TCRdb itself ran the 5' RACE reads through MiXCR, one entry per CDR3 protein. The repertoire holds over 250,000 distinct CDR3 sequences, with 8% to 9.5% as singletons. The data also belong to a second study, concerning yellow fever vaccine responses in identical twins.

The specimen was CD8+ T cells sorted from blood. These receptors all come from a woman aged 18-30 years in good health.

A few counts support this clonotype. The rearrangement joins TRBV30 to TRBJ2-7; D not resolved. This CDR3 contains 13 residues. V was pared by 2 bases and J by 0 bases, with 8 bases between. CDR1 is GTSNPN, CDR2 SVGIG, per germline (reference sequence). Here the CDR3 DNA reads TGTGCCTGGAGTAAAGGGTCCTCCTACGAGCAGTACTTC. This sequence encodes CAWSKGSSYEQYF. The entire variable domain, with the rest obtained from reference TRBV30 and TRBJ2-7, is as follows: SQTIHQWPATLVQPVGSPLSLECTVEGTSNPNLYWYRQAAGRGLQLLFYSVGIGQISSEVPQNLSASRPQDRQFILSSKKLLLSDSGFYLCAWSKGSSYEQYFGPGTRLTVT.

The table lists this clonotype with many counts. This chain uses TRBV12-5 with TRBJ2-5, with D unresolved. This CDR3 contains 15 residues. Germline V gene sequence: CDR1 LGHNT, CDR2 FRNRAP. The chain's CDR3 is CAELQRPLHQETQYF. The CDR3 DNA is TGTGCCGAACTCCAACGTCCCCTCCACCAAGAGACCCAGTACTTC.

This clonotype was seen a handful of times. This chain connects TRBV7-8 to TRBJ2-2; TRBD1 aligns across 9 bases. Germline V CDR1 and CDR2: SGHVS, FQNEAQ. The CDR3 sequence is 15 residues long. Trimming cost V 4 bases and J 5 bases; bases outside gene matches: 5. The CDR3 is CASSSGQGLTGELFF. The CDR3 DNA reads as TGTGCCAGCAGCTCGGGACAGGGCTTAACCGGGGAGCTGTTTTTT.

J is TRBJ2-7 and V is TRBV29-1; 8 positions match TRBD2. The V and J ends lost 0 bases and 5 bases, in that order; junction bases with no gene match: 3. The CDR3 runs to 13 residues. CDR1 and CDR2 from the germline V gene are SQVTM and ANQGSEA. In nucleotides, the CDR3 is TGCAGCGTTGAAGACGGGGGGGGCAACGAGCAGTACTTC. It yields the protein CSVEDGGGNEQYF.

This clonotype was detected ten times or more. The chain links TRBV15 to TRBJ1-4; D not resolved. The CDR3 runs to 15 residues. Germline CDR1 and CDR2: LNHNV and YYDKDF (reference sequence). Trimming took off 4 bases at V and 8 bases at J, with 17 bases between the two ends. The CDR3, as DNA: TGTGCCACCAGCACCCGGGCTCCCAGGTGGGAAAAACTGTTTTTT. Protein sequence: CATSTRAPRWEKLFF.

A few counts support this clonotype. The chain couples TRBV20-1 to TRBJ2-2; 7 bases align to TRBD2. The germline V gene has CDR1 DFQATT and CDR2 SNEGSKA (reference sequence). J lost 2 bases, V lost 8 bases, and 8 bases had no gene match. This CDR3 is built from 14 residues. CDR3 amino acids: CSPELADNTGELFF. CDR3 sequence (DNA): TGCAGTCCCGAGCTAGCGGATAACACCGGGGAGCTGTTTTTT.

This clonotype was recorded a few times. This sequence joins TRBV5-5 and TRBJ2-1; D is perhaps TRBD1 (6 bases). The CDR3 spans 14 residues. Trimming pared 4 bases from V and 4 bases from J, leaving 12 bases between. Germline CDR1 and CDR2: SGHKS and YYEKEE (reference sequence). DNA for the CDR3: TGTGCCAGCAGCGACAAGACAGGTTACAATGAGCAGTTCTTC. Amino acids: CASSDKTGYNEQFF.

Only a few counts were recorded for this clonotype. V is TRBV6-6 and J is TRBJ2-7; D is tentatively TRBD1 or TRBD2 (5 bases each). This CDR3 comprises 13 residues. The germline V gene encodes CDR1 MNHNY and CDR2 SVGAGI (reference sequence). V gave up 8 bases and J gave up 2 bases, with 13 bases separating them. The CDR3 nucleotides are TGTGCCAGCGAGGGGCAGGAAGCCTACGAGCAGTACTTC. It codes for CASEGQEAYEQYF.

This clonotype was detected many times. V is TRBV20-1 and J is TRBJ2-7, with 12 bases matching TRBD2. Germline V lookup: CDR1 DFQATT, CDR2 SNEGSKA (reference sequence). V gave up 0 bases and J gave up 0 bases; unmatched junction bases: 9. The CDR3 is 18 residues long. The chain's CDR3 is CSARDTSGRPTFSYEQYF. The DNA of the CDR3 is TGCAGTGCTAGAGATACTAGCGGGAGGCCAACATTCTCCTACGAGCAGTACTTC.

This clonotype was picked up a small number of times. CDR3 coding DNA: TGTGCCAGCTACGGGACAGTCGGGGACCTAGATACGCAGTATTTT. The encoded protein is CASYGTVGDLDTQYF. The chain employs TRBV28 and TRBJ2-3; 7 positions match TRBD1. The CDR3 runs to 15 residues. V was pared by 8 bases and J by 5 bases, with 13 bases of the junction left unmatched. Germline CDR1 reads MDHEN; CDR2 reads SYDVKM.

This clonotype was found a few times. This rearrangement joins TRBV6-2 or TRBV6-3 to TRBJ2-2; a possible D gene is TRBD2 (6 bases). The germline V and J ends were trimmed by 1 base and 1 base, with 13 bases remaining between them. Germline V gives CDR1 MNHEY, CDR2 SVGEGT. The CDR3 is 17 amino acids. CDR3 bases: TGTGCCAGCAGTTACTACGGCGGGGTTGGGAACACCGGGGAGCTGTTTTTT. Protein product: CASSYYGGVGNTGELFF.

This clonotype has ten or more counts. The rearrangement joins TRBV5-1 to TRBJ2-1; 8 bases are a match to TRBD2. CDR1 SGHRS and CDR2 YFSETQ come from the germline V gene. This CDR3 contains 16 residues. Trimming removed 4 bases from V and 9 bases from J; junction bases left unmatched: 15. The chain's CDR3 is CASSGPRAAGGSEQFF. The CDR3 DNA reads TGCGCCAGCAGCGGTCCGCGTGCCGCGGGGGGAAGTGAGCAGTTCTTC.

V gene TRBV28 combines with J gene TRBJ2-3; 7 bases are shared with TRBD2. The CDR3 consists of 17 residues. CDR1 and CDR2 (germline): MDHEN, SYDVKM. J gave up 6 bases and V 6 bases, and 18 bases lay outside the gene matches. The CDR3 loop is CASSYDPTGTNSDTQYF. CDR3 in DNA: TGTGCCAGCAGCTATGACCCAACCGGGACTAACTCCGATACGCAGTATTTT.

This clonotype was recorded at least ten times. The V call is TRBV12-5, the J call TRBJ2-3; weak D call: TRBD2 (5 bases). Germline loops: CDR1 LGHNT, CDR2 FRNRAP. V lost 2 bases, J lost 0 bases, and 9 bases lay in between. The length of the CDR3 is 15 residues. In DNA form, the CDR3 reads TGTGCTAGTGGTTTGAGTAGCGCAAGCACAGATACGCAGTATTTT. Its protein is CASGLSSASTDTQYF.